This T cell receptor beta chain was sequenced in a study of shared clonotypes between healthy human individuals. The germline CDR1 and CDR2 sequences are MDHEN and SYDVKM. The CDR3 totals 14 residues. Deletions cut 6 bases from V and 2 bases from J, with 13 bases between. In the source study's methods: Without quality scores, immunoSEQ junctional reads could not be filtered like full-length reads. The protocol was immunoSEQ multiplex PCR, while the TCRdb copy is restricted to in-frame clones and leaves out a portion. V, J and clone size were drawn from that table, and D and trimming were deduced from the DNA. The table shows hundreds of thousands of clones, with 80% to 95% occurring only once. Findings of the study overall: All-four-donor shared clonotypes had higher generation probabilities than non-shared clonotypes did. Having only a few donors restricted how much genetic and exposure-history diversity was captured.

With regard to this clone: Its antigen is currently unknown.

As defined, naive CD8 cells were CD45RO-negative and positively selected for CCR7, with terminally differentiated effector memory CD45RA+ cells excluded. The V gene is TRBV28, the J gene TRBJ1-2; no reliable D call. The TCR originated in a man in his thirties or forties in good health. Sequencing was performed on naive CD8+ T cells sorted from blood. The chain's CDR3 is CASSPNLPNYGYTF. The CDR3 DNA reads as TGTGCCAGCAGCCCTAACTTGCCGAACTATGGCTACACCTTC.